This T cell receptor (beta chain) was identified in a study of T cells expressing NK-cell markers. Turning to the study itself: Underlying the TCR beta repertoires were sorted CD3+CD56+NKG2C+, CD3+CD56+NKG2C- and CD3+CD56-NKG2C+ T cells. Seven sequenced donors out of eight were HCMV-seropositive, one seronegative.

CDR1 is PRHDT and CDR2 is FYEKMQ in the germline V gene (reference sequence). CDR3 size: 15 residues. In the case of this clonotype: Antigen: not known.

Study observations and caveats: These same clonotypes (in a handful of donors) also led the CD3+CD56-NKG2C+ fraction.

Each CDR3 protein gets one entry in TCRdb, which reprocessed the 5' RACE reads and gives no DNA. The sample holds more than 400,000 distinct CDR3 sequences. The genes are TRBV13 and TRBJ2-5; the D call from TCRdb, TRBD1, cannot be confirmed without DNA. The sequencing input was blood T cells: a sorted CD56 or NKG2C T cell subset, CD4+ or CD8+ T cells, or bulk PBMC T cells (not recorded which). This sequence originates from a woman between 18 and 70 years old in good health. Here the CDR3 reads CASSLGFRAQETQYF. Combining the CDR3 with reference TRBV13 and TRBJ2-5 gives the whole variable domain AAGVIQSPRHLIKEKRETATLKCYPIPRHDTVYWYQQGPGQDPQFLISFYEKMQSDKGSIPDRFSAQQFSDYHSELNMSSLELGDSALYFCASSLGFRAQETQYFGPGTRLLVL.